Listed below are T cell receptor beta chains from one sample, sequenced in a study of naive and memory T cell subsets. TCRdb processed the UMI-ligation and nested PCR reads anew with MiXCR; each CDR3 protein has one entry. The sample gives around 93,000 distinct CDR3 sequences, around 11% of which show up once; more than 0.11% is in the top ten. Specimen: naive CD4+ T cells from blood. These receptor sequences come from a human donor in good health. Each CDR3 is given with its conserved first and last residue. Fields, in order: clone size, J gene, V gene, D gene, CDR3 DNA, CDR3 protein. The D gene is left open where the match is weak. Expanded clones are given a class, and other clones once, few, many or no size at all.

many | TRBJ2-5 | TRBV23-1 | - | TGCGCCAGCAGTCAATCGCGACCCTCGTCGCAAGAGACCCAGTACTTC | CASSQSRPSSQETQYF
many | TRBJ2-1 | TRBV12-3/TRBV12-4 | TRBD1 | TGTGCCAGCAGTTTTGCCGACAGGGTGGAAGGCAATGAGCAGTTCTTC | CASSFADRVEGNEQFF
few | TRBJ2-3 | TRBV29-1 | TRBD2 | TGCAGCGCGAACGGGGGGGCGACAGATACGCAGTATTTT | CSANGGATDTQYF
many | TRBJ1-1 | TRBV6-5 | - | TGTGCCAGCAGTTACGTTCAGGGATCCACTGAAGCTTTCTTT | CASSYVQGSTEAFF
- | TRBJ2-7 | TRBV12-3/TRBV12-4 | - | TGTGCCAGCAGCTCGCATGGGGGAGTCAGGGACGAGCAGTACTTC | CASSSHGGVRDEQYF
many | TRBJ2-1 | TRBV6-5 | - | TGTGCCAGCAAAGGAAACAGGGCAAATGAGCAGTTCTTC | CASKGNRANEQFF
many | TRBJ2-3 | TRBV28 | - | TGTGCCAGCAAGCGGGACAGCCGGGATACGCAGTATTTT | CASKRDSRDTQYF
few | TRBJ2-3 | TRBV5-1 | TRBD2 | TGCGCCAGCAGCTTTAAGCTAGCGGGGACAGATACGCAGTATTTT | CASSFKLAGTDTQYF
few | TRBJ1-3 | TRBV28 | TRBD1 | TGTGCCAGCAGTTCAGGGACAGCGGCTGGAAACACCATATATTTT | CASSSGTAAGNTIYF
many | TRBJ1-6 | TRBV6-6 | - | TGTGCCAGCAGCGTTAGGACAGATAATTCACCCCTCCACTTT | CASSVRTDNSPLHF
- | TRBJ2-7 | TRBV6-2/TRBV6-3 | - | TGTGCCAGCAACAGTCCCCGTAGCTCCTACGAGCAGTACTTC | CASNSPRSSYEQYF
- | TRBJ1-2 | TRBV10-3 | TRBD1 | TGTGCCATCAGGACCTATGGTAAAGGGACAGGATATGGCTACACCTTC | CAIRTYGKGTGYGYTF
many | TRBJ2-7 | TRBV28 | - | TGTGCCAGCGGAGTACCGGGACGGCCCTACGAGCAGTACTTC | CASGVPGRPYEQYF
- | TRBJ2-3 | TRBV6-2/TRBV6-3 | - | TGTGCCAGCAGTTACTCGAACGAGGACGCGGCCAGGAGGGATACGCAGTATTTT | CASSYSNEDAARRDTQYF
many | TRBJ2-7 | TRBV29-1 | TRBD1 | TGCAGCGTTGAACCAGGGGGTAGAACCTACGAGCAGTACTTC | CSVEPGGRTYEQYF
- | TRBJ2-2 | TRBV7-3 | TRBD2 | TGTGCCAGCAGCCCTAGCGGGCGCGGGGAGCTGTTTTTT | CASSPSGRGELFF
few | TRBJ2-3 | TRBV7-2 | - | TGTGCCAGCAGCTTAGCGCCCAATCTCGGTGATACGCAGTATTTT | CASSLAPNLGDTQYF
- | TRBJ2-3 | TRBV28 | - | TGTGCCAGCAGTTTATGGGGGGCAGGGACCACAGATACGCAGTATTTT | CASSLWGAGTTDTQYF
few | TRBJ2-3 | TRBV30 | TRBD1 | TGTGCCTGGACGTCGGGACAGGCCAGCACAGATACGCAGTATTTT | CAWTSGQASTDTQYF
many | TRBJ2-7 | TRBV18 | TRBD1 | TGTGCCAGCTCACAGTTACGGGACAGCCGTTCTCCCTACGAGCAGTACTTC | CASSQLRDSRSPYEQYF
few | TRBJ1-1 | TRBV6-2/TRBV6-3 | - | TGTGCCAGCGGTAAGGGCCTCAACACTGAAGCTTTCTTT | CASGKGLNTEAFF
few | TRBJ2-1 | TRBV18 | - | TGTGCCAGCTCACTAAAGGTAGCGTATGAGCAGTTCTTC | CASSLKVAYEQFF
few | TRBJ1-2 | TRBV9 | - | TGTGCCAGCAGCGTCCAAACGGGAGGAGGGAAGGAGGGCTACACCTTC | CASSVQTGGGKEGYTF
few | TRBJ1-2 | TRBV27 | - | TGTGCCAGCAGTCCCCGTGGACCGCATACGGGCTATGGCTACACCTTC | CASSPRGPHTGYGYTF
- | TRBJ1-2 | TRBV2 | - | TGTGCCAGCAGTGCTGTACAGTCGTATGGGGGCTACACCTTC | CASSAVQSYGGYTF
- | TRBJ2-1 | TRBV7-2 | TRBD2 | TGTGCCAGCAGCTCCCGAGGACTAGTGGCCTACAATGAGCAGTTCTTC | CASSSRGLVAYNEQFF